The 22 T cell receptor beta chains reported below all come from one sample, sequenced in a study of T cell responses to AZD1222 COVID-19 vaccine. Method: immunoSEQ multiplex PCR; TCRdb's copy keeps in-frame clones and lacks some. The sample consists of 150,000 to 200,000 clones, around 92% of them appearing once. Specimen: peripheral blood, collected on day 0 of AZD1222 vaccination. The receptors shown here come from an adult in good health.

V and J are TRBV14 and TRBJ2-5; maybe TRBD2 (5 bases). CDR3 length equals 20 residues. The V gene's germline CDR1 is SGHDN and CDR2 FVKESK. V shed 0 bases and J shed 0 bases, with 23 bases lying between them. CDR3 sequence (DNA): TGTGCCAGCAGCCAAGATCTGCCGGCCCGGAGACGGAGGCACCAAGAGACCCAGTACTTC. Translated: CASSQDLPARRRRHQETQYF.

In regard to this clone: The sample has other DNA sequences that encode this CDR3 too. The chain couples TRBV6-2 or TRBV6-3 to TRBJ2-7; unclear D gene. This CDR3 spans 10 amino acids. Germline values: CDR1 MNHEY, CDR2 SVGEGT. The ends were cut back, 5 bases at V and 3 bases at J, with 2 bases in the middle. CDR3 sequence: CASSNYEQYF. CDR3 in DNA: TGTGCCAGCAGTAACTACGAGCAGTACTTC.

The chain links TRBV28 to TRBJ1-1, with unresolved D. Trimming stripped 6 bases from V and 11 bases from J, with 22 bases between. The CDR3 runs to 14 residues. The germline CDR1 and CDR2 sequences are MDHEN and SYDVKM. CDR3 residues: CASSTPGRGLGAFF. CDR3 coding DNA: TGTGCCAGCAGCACCCCTGGGCGCGGGCTGGGGGCTTTCTTT.

The chain combines TRBV6-6 with TRBJ1-5; D remains unclear. The CDR3 totals 13 residues. Germline assignment: CDR1 MNHNY and CDR2 SVGAGI (reference sequence). Deletions cut 8 bases from V and 1 base from J, with 9 bases between. The CDR3 protein is CASFGRSNQPQHF. The CDR3 nucleotides read TGTGCCAGCTTCGGAAGAAGCAATCAGCCCCAGCATTTT.

The V and J genes are TRBV7-8 and TRBJ1-1; D not resolved. Trimming shortened V by 5 bases and J by 0 bases, and 16 bases separated the two germline ends. Germline CDR1 is SGHVS and CDR2 is FQNEAQ. This CDR3 has 16 residues. The CDR3 DNA follows: TGTGCCAGCAGCCTCCGGACGCAAAACTTGAACACTGAAGCTTTCTTT. Protein: CASSLRTQNLNTEAFF.

The CDR3: CASGPKTRGPMNTEAFF. Here the CDR3 DNA reads TGTGCTAGTGGTCCCAAAACCAGGGGGCCAATGAACACTGAAGCTTTCTTT. The rearrangement uses TRBV12-5 and TRBJ1-1; the match to TRBD1 covers 8 bases. V dropped 5 bases and J dropped 0; count of bases not matched to a gene: 11. Per the germline V gene, CDR1 is LGHNT and CDR2 is FRNRAP. The CDR3 spans 17 residues.

Only one count was recorded for this clone. The chain links TRBV2 to TRBJ2-5; TRBD1 aligns across 9 bases. The CDR3 covers 15 residues. Germline lookup yields CDR1 SNHLY and CDR2 FYNNEI. Trimming took 6 bases from V and 1 from J; bases not matched to a gene: 6. CDR3 residues: CASRSLGQGQETQYF. CDR3 coding DNA: TGTGCCAGCAGGAGCCTGGGACAGGGCCAAGAGACCCAGTACTTC.

This clone came up once. The CDR3 spells CASSLERLVQPQHF. CDR3 coding DNA: TGTGCCAGCAGTTTAGAACGGTTAGTGCAGCCCCAGCATTTT. The V call is TRBV28, the J call TRBJ1-5; D is undetermined. The V end lost 2 bases, the J end lost 7 bases, and 12 bases lay between the germline ends. The CDR3 is 14 amino acids. CDR1 is MDHEN, CDR2 SYDVKM, per germline.

The J gene is TRBJ2-7, the V gene TRBV30, with D unresolved. The CDR3 sequence is 10 residues long. Deletions cut 7 bases from V and 1 base from J, with 5 bases between. Germline loops: CDR1 GTSNPN, CDR2 SVGIG (reference sequence). The CDR3 region has the DNA TGTGCCTCTGGTTCCTACGAGCAGTACTTC. Translating gives CASGSYEQYF.

The gene calls are TRBV2 and TRBJ2-1; TRBD1 matches 10 bases. The CDR3 extends over 16 amino acids. J lost 5 bases, V lost 6 bases, and 10 bases had no gene match. Germline CDR1 and CDR2: SNHLY and FYNNEI. The CDR3: CASSVRTGGSDNEQFF. The CDR3 bases are TGTGCCAGCAGCGTACGGACAGGGGGATCTGACAATGAGCAGTTCTTC. Full variable domain (outside the CDR3, taken from reference TRBV2 and TRBJ2-1): EPEVTQTPSHQVTQMGQEVILRCVPISNHLYFYWYRQILGQKVEFLVSFYNNEISEKSEIFDDQFSVERPDGSNFTLKIRSTKLEDSAMYFCASSVRTGGSDNEQFFGPGTRLTVL.

The V and J genes are TRBV27 and TRBJ1-2, with TRBD1 matching 7 bases. The J segment lost 5 bases and the V segment lost 5 bases, leaving 11 bases of the junction unmatched. Germline V gene lookup returns CDR1 MNHEY and CDR2 SMNVEV (reference sequence). The CDR3 runs 15 residues. The CDR3 region has the DNA TGTGCCAGCAGTCCATCCGACAGGGTCCTATATGGCTACACCTTC. Protein: CASSPSDRVLYGYTF.

The chain joins TRBV28 to TRBJ1-2; 10 bases map to TRBD1. The CDR3 runs to 14 residues. Losses at the gene ends were 5 bases for V and 5 bases for J; bases not matched to a gene: 5. CDR1 is MDHEN and CDR2 is SYDVKM in the germline V gene. CDR3 protein: CASSPRDRGYGYTF. CDR3 bases: TGTGCCAGCAGTCCCCGGGACAGGGGATATGGCTACACCTTC.

The V and J genes are TRBV3-1 (or the pseudogene TRBV3-2) and TRBJ2-3; D uncertain. The CDR3 is 13 amino acids. Germline CDR1 reads LGHDT; CDR2 reads YNNKEL (reference sequence). Deletions cut 3 bases from V and 6 bases from J, with 10 bases between. The CDR3 is CASSQTERDTQYF. DNA for the CDR3: TGTGCCAGCAGCCAGACGGAACGGGATACGCAGTATTTT.

V gene TRBV11-2 combines with J gene TRBJ2-7; the D gene is possibly TRBD2 (7 bases). The V and J ends lost 5 bases and 2 bases respectively, with 16 bases between them. Germline CDR1 is SGHAT and CDR2 is FQNNGV. The CDR3 is made up of 15 amino acids. DNA for the CDR3: TGTGCCAGCAGCCGCTCCGGGGAGGGGGCCTACGAGCAGTACTTC. Its translation is CASSRSGEGAYEQYF.

This clone has just one count. The V and J genes are TRBV4-1 and TRBJ1-4, with 7 positions matching TRBD1. CDR3 length: 17 residues. The V and J ends lost 1 base and 7 bases, in that order; junction bases with no gene match: 12. Germline CDR1 and CDR2: MGHRA and YSYEKL. The CDR3 is CASSQGRGGEGSEKLFF. CDR3 DNA: TGCGCCAGCAGCCAAGGGAGAGGGGGCGAGGGAAGTGAAAAACTGTTTTTT.

This chain links TRBV11-2 with TRBJ1-4; TRBD1 agrees at 8 bases. CDR3 length: 14 residues. The V and J ends lost 6 bases and 6 bases, in that order; junction bases with no gene match: 6. Germline V CDR1 and CDR2: SGHAT, FQNNGV. CDR3 coding DNA: TGTGCCAGCAGTCTCAGGGGGCGTGATGAAAAACTGTTTTTT. Amino acid sequence: CASSLRGRDEKLFF. Full variable domain (remainder filled in from reference TRBV11-2 and TRBJ1-4): EAGVAQSPRYKIIEKRQSVAFWCNPISGHATLYWYQQILGQGPKLLIQFQNNGVVDDSQLPKDRFSAERLKGVDSTLKIQPAKLEDSAVYLCASSLRGRDEKLFFGSGTQLSVL.

The chain is built from TRBV7-9 and TRBJ1-2, with 9 nucleotides matching TRBD1. The V gene end was trimmed by 6 bases and the J gene end by 4 bases; junction bases not matched to a gene: 6. The CDR3 totals 14 residues. Germline loops: CDR1 SEHNR, CDR2 FQNEAQ (reference sequence). The chain's CDR3 is CASSGGTGLYGYTF. The CDR3 DNA reads as TGTGCCAGCAGTGGAGGGACAGGGCTCTATGGCTACACCTTC. The full variable domain, in which reference TRBV7-9 and TRBJ1-2 provide the parts outside the CDR3, is DTGVSQNPRHKITKRGQNVTFRCDPISEHNRLYWYRQTLGQGPEFLTYFQNEAQLEKSRLLSDRFSAERPKGSFSTLEIQRTEQGDSAMYLCASSGGTGLYGYTFGSGTRLTVV.

The chain employs TRBV4-1 and TRBJ1-2; D may be TRBD1 (6 bases). From germline, CDR1 is MGHRA and CDR2 YSYEKL. This CDR3 is built from 17 residues. V was trimmed by 2 bases and J by 8 bases, leaving 24 bases between them. As DNA, the CDR3 is TGCGCCAGCAGCCAACCCGTGAGGGACACCAGATCGCGGGGCTACACCTTC. Protein: CASSQPVRDTRSRGYTF.

This chain uses TRBV18 with TRBJ2-1, with 11 bases aligning to TRBD2. V trimming: 4 bases; J trimming: 3 bases; junction bases outside the gene matches: 5. Germline CDR1 and CDR2: KGHSH and LQKENI. This CDR3 contains 16 residues. The CDR3 here is CASSRTSGPNYNEQFF. CDR3 DNA: TGTGCCAGCTCACGGACTAGCGGGCCGAACTACAATGAGCAGTTCTTC.

The rearrangement joins TRBV4-1 to TRBJ2-7, with unresolved D. Germline CDR1 reads MGHRA; CDR2 reads YSYEKL. This CDR3 is 13 amino acids long. Deletions cut 0 bases from V and 3 bases from J, with 6 bases between. Written as DNA, the CDR3 is TGCGCCAGCAGCCAAGAAATAAGCTACGAGCAGTACTTC. This codes for CASSQEISYEQYF.

This sequence joins TRBV27 and TRBJ1-2, with D tentatively TRBD1 (6 bases). Germline V gives CDR1 MNHEY, CDR2 SMNVEV (reference sequence). This CDR3 region has 13 residues. The V end lost 2 bases, the J end lost 4 bases, and 8 bases lay between the germline ends. The CDR3 protein is CASSLEGGYGYTF. In DNA form, the CDR3 reads TGTGCCAGCAGTTTAGAGGGGGGCTATGGCTACACCTTC.

Only a few counts were recorded for this clone. The rearrangement joins TRBV4-1 to TRBJ1-5; D remains ambiguous. The V gene lost 4 bases and the J gene lost 3 bases, with 16 bases spanning the gap. CDR1 and CDR2 from the germline V gene are MGHRA and YSYEKL. There are 16 residues in the CDR3. The CDR3 reads CASSRLPATHNQPQHF. The CDR3 DNA reads TGCGCCAGCAGCCGCCTTCCGGCCACTCACAATCAGCCCCAGCATTTT.